The source of this TCR beta chain is a study of OX40 agonist ivuxolimab in advanced cancers. TCRdb's copy holds only in-frame clones and misses some; the assay was immunoSEQ multiplex PCR. This sample has tens of thousands of clones; about 85% occur once, and the top ten carry less than 4.5%. V was pared by 8 bases and J by 4 bases, with 5 bases of the junction left unmatched. The CDR3 totals 13 residues. The germline V gene has CDR1 SGHNT and CDR2 YENEEA. The chain employs TRBV11-3 and TRBJ2-1; 7 positions agree with TRBD1. The receptor was isolated from an adult with an advanced solid tumor such as melanoma, head and neck, liver or kidney cancer. Here the sequenced sample was CD4+ or CD8+ T cells sorted from blood, taken in a trial of the OX40 agonist ivuxolimab. CDR3 protein: CASGPTGYNEQFF. The CDR3 DNA follows: TGTGCCAGCGGACCGACAGGGTACAATGAGCAGTTCTTC.